These 24 T cell receptor beta chains were sequenced from one sample in a study of cytomegalovirus exposure and HLA in healthy donors. Vbeta (60) and Jbeta (13) primers were used in the PCR. Here immunoSEQ multiplex PCR was the method, and the copy in TCRdb shows in-frame clones only, minus some. The specimen's table records 80,000 to 100,000 clones. The specimen was PBMCs. The receptor set was obtained from a woman younger than 45 in good health and CMV-seronegative.

V gene TRBV9 combines with J gene TRBJ2-7, with D possibly being TRBD1 (6 bases). V lost 0 bases and J 0 bases, leaving 10 bases between the germline ends. The CDR3 is 15 residues long. Germline-derived CDR1 and CDR2 are SGDLS and YYNGEE. The CDR3 is CASSVGGHISYEQYF. The CDR3 coding sequence is TGTGCCAGCAGCGTAGGGGGACACATCTCCTACGAGCAGTACTTC. The complete variable domain, with remaining parts taken from reference TRBV9 and TRBJ2-7, reads DSGVTQTPKHLITATGQRVTLRCSPRSGDLSVYWYQQSLDQGLQFLIQYYNGEERAKGNILERFSAQQFPDLHSELNLSSLELGDSALYFCASSVGGHISYEQYFGPGTRLTVT.

As regards this clone: Other DNA sequences from this sample encode an identical CDR3 as well. The J gene is TRBJ1-5, the V gene TRBV4-2, with 7 bases fitting TRBD1. J lost 0 bases, V lost 4 bases, and 3 bases had no gene match. The CDR3 consists of 15 residues. Germline loops: CDR1 LGHNA, CDR2 YNFKEQ. This chain's CDR3 is CASSRDSYSNQPQHF. As DNA, the CDR3 is TGTGCCAGCAGCCGGGACAGCTATAGCAATCAGCCCCAGCATTTT.

The chain uses TRBV7-9 and TRBJ1-1, with 7 bases matching TRBD1. With 2 bases clipped from V and 10 bases from J, the junction kept 7 bases outside the gene matches. This CDR3 is built from 13 residues. CDR1 is SEHNR and CDR2 is FQNEAQ in the germline V gene (reference sequence). The CDR3 protein is CASSLRQTGVAFF. CDR3 coding DNA: TGTGCCAGCAGCTTAAGACAAACAGGGGTAGCTTTCTTT.

The V gene is TRBV2, the J gene TRBJ2-7; TRBD1 agrees at 10 bases. There are 12 residues in the CDR3. Germline assignment: CDR1 SNHLY and CDR2 FYNNEI. The V and J ends lost 11 bases and 5 bases, in that order; junction bases with no gene match: 6. The CDR3 loop reads CAGRDRGNEQYF. In DNA form, the CDR3 reads TGTGCCGGGAGGGACAGGGGTAACGAGCAGTACTTC.

The rearrangement uses TRBV12-5 and TRBJ2-5; D gene uncertain. Trimming left V 5 bases short and J 5 bases short, with 6 bases between. The CDR3 totals 11 residues. Germline V lookup: CDR1 LGHNT, CDR2 FRNRAP. The CDR3, as DNA: TGTGCTAGTGGTACCGGGGAGACCCAGTACTTC. Amino acid sequence: CASGTGETQYF.

The chain links TRBV7-9 to TRBJ2-3; D call uncertain. Trimming removed 3 bases at V and 7 bases at J, with 11 bases between. Germline values: CDR1 SEHNR, CDR2 FQNEAQ (reference sequence). The CDR3 consists of 13 residues. The CDR3 coding sequence is TGTGCCAGCAGCTTTGCGGCGTCTTATACGCAGTATTTT. It specifies CASSFAASYTQYF.

The chain employs TRBV18 and TRBJ2-7, with D maybe TRBD1 (6 bases). V gave up 1 base and J gave up 5 bases, with 9 bases separating them. Germline V gene sequence: CDR1 KGHSH, CDR2 LQKENI. This CDR3 contains 13 residues. CDR3 coding DNA: TGTGCCAGCTCACCACAGGGGGTGGACGAGCAGTACTTC. Translating gives CASSPQGVDEQYF.

The V call is TRBV5-5, the J call TRBJ2-7, with no clear D. Trimming took off 4 bases at V and 4 bases at J, with 12 bases between the two ends. Germline V CDR1 and CDR2: SGHKS, YYEKEE (reference sequence). CDR3 length: 13 amino acids. The CDR3: CASSSPLVYEQYF. CDR3 DNA sequence: TGTGCCAGCAGCAGCCCGTTGGTATACGAGCAGTACTTC.

V and J are TRBV5-5 and TRBJ1-5; no clear D gene. CDR1 SGHKS and CDR2 YYEKEE come from the germline V gene (reference sequence). V was trimmed by 0 bases and J by 0 bases, leaving 7 bases between them. There are 15 residues in the CDR3. CDR3 in DNA: TGTGCCAGCAGCTTGGAAGACTATAGCAATCAGCCCCAGCATTTT. Encoded protein: CASSLEDYSNQPQHF.

The chain has TRBV2 and TRBJ1-2, with a tentative D call TRBD1 (6 bases). CDR1 and CDR2 from the germline V gene are SNHLY and FYNNEI. V was cut by 11 bases and J by 10 bases, with 23 bases left in between. The CDR3 covers 13 residues. CDR3 loop: CAAPQGVTLVYTF. The CDR3, as DNA: TGTGCCGCCCCACAGGGTGTAACATTAGTCTACACCTTC.

The chain employs TRBV19 and TRBJ2-5, with TRBD1 identical over 7 bases. V gave up 6 bases and J gave up 1 base; unmatched junction bases: 14. Germline V lookup: CDR1 LNHDA, CDR2 SQIVND (reference sequence). The CDR3 sequence is 17 residues long. CDR3 DNA sequence: TGTGCCAGTAGCGTACTCGGGGACAGCCTCTCCCAAGAGACCCAGTACTTC. Its translation is CASSVLGDSLSQETQYF.

V and J are TRBV28 and TRBJ2-2; TRBD1 matches at 7 bases. Germline CDR1 MDHEN, CDR2 SYDVKM. Trimming took 6 bases from V and 1 from J; bases not matched to a gene: 5. The CDR3 sequence is 15 residues long. This chain's CDR3 is CASSLTGMNTGELFF. DNA of the CDR3: TGTGCCAGCAGCCTGACAGGGATGAACACCGGGGAGCTGTTTTTT.

The V and J genes are TRBV5-1 and TRBJ1-2, with D uncertain. Germline V CDR1 and CDR2: SGHRS, YFSETQ. The CDR3 is made up of 13 amino acids. Trimming removed 4 bases from V and 1 base from J, with 8 bases in between. CDR3 residues: CASSAHINYGYTF. The CDR3 DNA reads TGCGCCAGCAGCGCGCATATTAACTATGGCTACACCTTC.

The CDR3 DNA reads as TGTGCCAGCAGCAAATGGGACTCGGGCTACACCTTC. Residues: CASSKWDSGYTF. This chain connects TRBV7-9 to TRBJ1-2; D possibly corresponds to TRBD1 (5 bases). This CDR3 contains 12 residues. Germline V gives CDR1 SEHNR, CDR2 FQNEAQ (reference sequence). The V gene lost 5 bases and the J gene lost 8 bases, with 12 bases spanning the gap. Full variable domain (remainder filled in from reference TRBV7-9 and TRBJ1-2): DTGVSQNPRHKITKRGQNVTFRCDPISEHNRLYWYRQTLGQGPEFLTYFQNEAQLEKSRLLSDRFSAERPKGSFSTLEIQRTEQGDSAMYLCASSKWDSGYTFGSGTRLTVV.

The chain uses TRBV29-1 and TRBJ2-3, with a weak D call TRBD1 (5 bases). Trimming removed 3 bases from V and 4 bases from J, with 11 bases in between. The germline V gene encodes CDR1 SQVTM and CDR2 ANQGSEA. The CDR3 length is 13 residues. The CDR3 DNA reads as TGCAGCGTTGATTACCAGGGCCCAGATACGCAGTATTTT. Residues: CSVDYQGPDTQYF.

The chain uses TRBV13 and TRBJ2-3; a possible D gene is TRBD1 (6 bases). The germline gives CDR1 PRHDT, CDR2 FYEKMQ (reference sequence). The CDR3 contains 15 residues. V lost 5 bases and J lost 0, with 12 bases in between. In DNA, the CDR3 is TGTGCCAGCAGCCGGACAGAAACTAGCACAGATACGCAGTATTTT. Translating gives CASSRTETSTDTQYF.

CDR3 nucleotides: TGTGCCAGCAGTAGCGGTCCCAGCTCCTACAATGAGCAGTTCTTC. It codes for CASSSGPSSYNEQFF. This chain connects TRBV28 to TRBJ2-1; perhaps TRBD2 as D (5 bases). This CDR3 has 15 amino acids. V was shortened by 5 bases and J by 0 bases, with 11 bases between the two germline ends. CDR1 is MDHEN and CDR2 is SYDVKM in the germline V gene.

CDR3 nucleotides: TGTGCCAGCAGTCCAAGGGGACAGCTAAATCAGCCCCAGCATTTT. This codes for CASSPRGQLNQPQHF. V gene TRBV28 combines with J gene TRBJ1-5; 7 bases are a match to TRBD1. The germline V gene encodes CDR1 MDHEN and CDR2 SYDVKM. This CDR3 is 15 amino acids long. Trimming removed 5 bases from V and 4 bases from J; junction bases left unmatched: 8. Full variable domain (missing parts from reference TRBV28 and TRBJ1-5): DVKVTQSSRYLVKRTGEKVFLECVQDMDHENMFWYRQDPGLGLRLIYFSYDVKMKEKGDIPEGYSVSREKKERFSLILESASTNQTSMYLCASSPRGQLNQPQHFGDGTRLSIL.

This chain links TRBV4-1 with TRBJ2-7; 14 bases are shared with TRBD2. CDR3 length equals 15 residues. Germline V gene sequence: CDR1 MGHRA, CDR2 YSYEKL. J lost 11 bases, V lost 6 bases, and 12 bases had no gene match. The CDR3 sequence is CASRPSGTSGSKKYF. CDR3 bases: TGCGCCAGCAGACCGTCCGGGACTAGCGGGAGTAAAAAGTACTTC.

The chain has TRBV9 and TRBJ2-5; the match to TRBD2 covers 9 bases. This CDR3 is built from 15 residues. J gave up 1 base and V 6 bases, and 7 bases lay outside the gene matches. CDR1 and CDR2 from the germline V gene are SGDLS and YYNGEE. CDR3 coding DNA: TGTGCCAGCACCCTCGGGGGACTAGCCCAAGAGACCCAGTACTTC. Its translation: CASTLGGLAQETQYF.

The chain combines TRBV4-1 with TRBJ1-2, with a possible D match to TRBD1 (6 bases). This CDR3 has 15 amino acids. Germline V lookup: CDR1 MGHRA, CDR2 YSYEKL. V was cut by 0 bases and J by 4 bases, with 12 bases left in between. CDR3 DNA sequence: TGCGCCAGCAGCCAAGAGGACAGTCTCCTCTATGGCTACACCTTC. Its translation: CASSQEDSLLYGYTF.

This rearrangement joins TRBV11-2 to TRBJ2-5; 8 bases are shared with TRBD2. The tail of the sequence fits TRBJ2-7 better, so the J call may be wrong. The V gene's germline CDR1 is SGHAT and CDR2 FQNNGV. The CDR3 extends over 15 amino acids. CDR3 sequence: CASSFPAGVVYEQYF. CDR3 nucleotide sequence: TGTGCCAGCAGCTTCCCAGCGGGAGTAGTCTACGAGCAGTACTTC.

The chain joins TRBV15 to TRBJ2-1; 14 nucleotides agree with TRBD2. The V gene's germline CDR1 is LNHNV and CDR2 YYDKDF (reference sequence). The CDR3 totals 16 residues. V lost 2 bases and J lost 9; bases outside the gene matches: 6. Written as DNA, the CDR3 is TGTGCCACCAGCAGACGACTAGCGGGGGGGCGTTTTGAGCAGTTCTTC. As protein: CATSRRLAGGRFEQFF. Full variable domain (outside the CDR3, taken from reference TRBV15 and TRBJ2-1): DAMVIQNPRYQVTQFGKPVTLSCSQTLNHNVMYWYQQKSSQAPKLLFHYYDKDFNNEADTPDNFQSRRPNTSFCFLDIRSPGLGDTAMYLCATSRRLAGGRFEQFFGPGTRLTVL.

CDR3 region: CASSQVREGLGEAFF. The CDR3 nucleotides are TGCGCCAGCAGCCAAGTCAGGGAGGGCCTCGGTGAAGCTTTCTTT. The V and J genes are TRBV4-1 and TRBJ1-1; TRBD1 is a possible D gene (5 bases). CDR3 size: 15 residues. The germline V and J ends were trimmed by 1 base and 7 bases, with 16 bases remaining between them. Looked up from germline, CDR1 is MGHRA and CDR2 is YSYEKL.